The 17 T cell receptor beta chains below all came from one sample that was sequenced in a study of blood T cell repertoires in COVID-19. Here immunoSEQ multiplex PCR was the method, and the copy in TCRdb shows in-frame clones only, minus some. The profile shows roughly 140,000 clones, about 82% of them singletons. The sample taken for sequencing was peripheral blood. These receptor sequences come from a woman aged 40 to 50 with active or convalescent COVID-19.

This clone was detected only a few times. The genes are TRBV28 and TRBJ1-2; the D is unclear. The CDR3 length is 12 residues. V was pared by 3 bases and J by 8 bases, with 10 bases between. Germline values: CDR1 MDHEN, CDR2 SYDVKM. The CDR3 sequence is CASSFQVDGYTF. CDR3 in DNA: TGTGCCAGCAGTTTTCAGGTTGACGGCTACACCTTC.

This clone has just one count. The chain links TRBV28 to TRBJ1-5; 8 bases align to TRBD1. The CDR3 spans 13 residues. Trimming took 6 bases from V and 6 from J; bases not matched to a gene: 4. CDR1 is MDHEN, CDR2 SYDVKM, per germline. The CDR3 DNA reads as TGTGCCAGCAGCCAACAGGGGGGTCAGCCCCAGCATTTT. Its protein product is CASSQQGGQPQHF.

There are a few counts of this clone. The V and J genes are TRBV6-2 or TRBV6-3 and TRBJ1-1; D not resolved. The CDR3 contains 16 residues. CDR1 is MNHEY, CDR2 SVGEGT, per germline. V shed 2 bases and J shed 0 bases, with 13 bases lying between them. CDR3 in DNA: TGTGCCAGCAGTTACGTGTCCGCCAGGATGAACACTGAAGCTTTCTTT. Residues: CASSYVSARMNTEAFF.

This rearrangement joins TRBV19 to TRBJ1-2; 7 bases are a match to TRBD1. Germline V gene data show CDR1 as LNHDA and CDR2 as SQIVND (reference sequence). There are 17 residues in the CDR3. V lost 7 bases, J lost 0 bases, and 14 bases stayed unmatched. The CDR3: CASNTGAGPLANYGYTF. Written as DNA, the CDR3 is TGTGCCAGTAATACAGGGGCCGGACCCTTAGCTAACTATGGCTACACCTTC. The full variable domain, completed using reference TRBV19 and TRBJ1-2, is DGGITQSPKYLFRKEGQNVTLSCEQNLNHDAMYWYRQDPGQGLRLIYYSQIVNDFQKGDIAEGYSVSREKKESFPLTVTSAQKNPTAFYLCASNTGAGPLANYGYTFGSGTRLTVV.

The V and J genes are TRBV4-1 and TRBJ2-3; TRBD1 agrees at 8 bases. Trimming cost V 0 bases and J 7 bases; bases outside gene matches: 12. The CDR3 extends over 17 amino acids. CDR1 is MGHRA and CDR2 is YSYEKL in the germline V gene. DNA for the CDR3: TGCGCCAGCAGCCAAGATGGCGCCGGACAGGGAAGCCATACGCAGTATTTT. Translated, it gives CASSQDGAGQGSHTQYF.

The chain carries TRBV10-1 and TRBJ1-1; 9 bases map to TRBD1. This CDR3 has 15 residues. With 7 bases clipped from V and 3 bases from J, the junction kept 9 bases outside the gene matches. Germline loops: CDR1 WNHNN, CDR2 SYGVQD (reference sequence). CDR3 amino acids: CASKGDRERDTEAFF. CDR3 nucleotide sequence: TGCGCCAGCAAGGGGGACAGGGAGAGGGACACTGAAGCTTTCTTT.

V usage is TRBV7-9 and J usage is TRBJ1-1, with a tentative D call TRBD1 (6 bases). Deletions cut 4 bases from V and 0 bases from J, with 12 bases between. Germline CDR1 is SEHNR and CDR2 is FQNEAQ (reference sequence). The CDR3 runs 15 residues. The CDR3 bases are TGTGCCAGCAGCTCCCCCAGGGGCATGAACACTGAAGCTTTCTTT. This translates into CASSSPRGMNTEAFF.

V usage is TRBV18 and J usage is TRBJ2-3; 9 bases agree with TRBD1. The CDR3 runs to 15 residues. V dropped 0 bases and J dropped 6; count of bases not matched to a gene: 4. Germline loops: CDR1 KGHSH, CDR2 LQKENI. This CDR3 is CASSPPGTGMDTQYF. CDR3 DNA: TGTGCCAGCTCACCACCAGGGACAGGGATGGATACGCAGTATTTT.

This clone was seen more than once but under ten times. The chain joins TRBV19 to TRBJ1-5, with D possibly matching TRBD1 (6 bases). The germline CDR1 and CDR2 sequences are LNHDA and SQIVND (reference sequence). Trimming left V 3 bases short and J 9 bases short, with 12 bases between. This CDR3 is built from 13 residues. The CDR3 reads CASSIDRLGPQHF. For the CDR3, the DNA is TGTGCCAGTAGTATCGACAGGCTAGGGCCCCAGCATTTT.

This sequence joins TRBV2 and TRBJ1-4, with 9 bases lining up with TRBD1. CDR1 and CDR2 (germline): SNHLY, FYNNEI. CDR3 length equals 15 residues. Trimming cost V 2 bases and J 8 bases; bases outside gene matches: 6. For the CDR3, the DNA is TGTGCCAGCAGTGAACTGCGACAGGGGGGCGAAAAACTGTTTTTT. This sequence encodes CASSELRQGGEKLFF. Using reference TRBV2 and TRBJ1-4 for the parts outside the CDR3, the full variable domain is EPEVTQTPSHQVTQMGQEVILRCVPISNHLYFYWYRQILGQKVEFLVSFYNNEISEKSEIFDDQFSVERPDGSNFTLKIRSTKLEDSAMYFCASSELRQGGEKLFFGSGTQLSVL.

In this sample, this clone turned up a few times. The chain carries TRBV28 and TRBJ2-2; 11 positions agree with TRBD2. V was pared by 5 bases and J by 4 bases, with 3 bases of the junction left unmatched. From germline, CDR1 is MDHEN and CDR2 SYDVKM. The CDR3 has 15 residues. The CDR3 is CASSISGRGTGELFF. Written as DNA, the CDR3 is TGTGCCAGCAGTATTAGCGGGAGGGGCACCGGGGAGCTGTTTTTT.

A few counts support this clone. J is TRBJ2-3 and V is TRBV27, with 8 bases lining up with TRBD2. CDR1 and CDR2 (germline): MNHEY, SMNVEV (reference sequence). The CDR3 spans 16 residues. With V trimmed by 5 bases and J by 6 bases, 13 bases remained unmatched. The CDR3 here is CASSLWLGGRTDTQYF. The CDR3 DNA reads as TGTGCCAGCAGTCTATGGCTTGGCGGGAGGACGGATACGCAGTATTTT.

The chain carries TRBV30 and TRBJ1-5, with 9 bases aligning to TRBD1. The CDR3 is made up of 14 amino acids. Germline V gives CDR1 GTSNPN, CDR2 SVGIG (reference sequence). The trim removed 6 bases at V and 2 bases at J, leaving 5 bases unmatched. The CDR3 coding sequence is TGTGCCTGCGACAGGGGGTTGGGCAATCAGCCCCAGCATTTT. It codes for CACDRGLGNQPQHF.

The J gene is TRBJ2-6, the V gene TRBV28; the D gene is possibly TRBD2 (5 bases). Germline assignment: CDR1 MDHEN and CDR2 SYDVKM. The CDR3 has 17 residues. V lost 8 bases, J lost 0 bases, and 17 bases lay in between. CDR3 in amino acids: CASLRRPAPSGANVLTF. CDR3 bases: TGTGCCAGCCTAAGGAGGCCTGCACCCTCTGGGGCCAACGTCCTGACTTTC.

The V and J genes are TRBV7-9 and TRBJ1-1; D might be TRBD1 (5 bases). The CDR3 is 17 amino acids. Germline CDR1 SEHNR, CDR2 FQNEAQ (reference sequence). V was clipped by 7 bases and J by 0 bases, with 21 bases between them. Here the CDR3 reads CASTLRRQGVVNTEAFF. CDR3 DNA sequence: TGTGCCAGCACCCTAAGGCGGCAGGGTGTAGTGAACACTGAAGCTTTCTTT.

The rearrangement joins TRBV21-1 to TRBJ1-1. TRBV21-1 is marked as a pseudogene. The length of the CDR3 is 15 residues. CDR3 in amino acids: CASSKDEGLNTEAFF. The CDR3 DNA sequence: TGTGCCAGCAGCAAAGACGAGGGATTGAACACTGAAGCTTTCTTT.

The rearrangement joins TRBV5-5 to TRBJ2-7, with 7 bases lining up with TRBD2. This CDR3 is 13 amino acids long. Germline CDR1 reads SGHKS; CDR2 reads YYEKEE (reference sequence). The ends lost 3 bases at V and 4 bases at J; junction bases unmatched: 4. CDR3 DNA: TGTGCCAGCAGCTCCCCGCGGGAGTACGAGCAGTACTTC. Residues: CASSSPREYEQYF.